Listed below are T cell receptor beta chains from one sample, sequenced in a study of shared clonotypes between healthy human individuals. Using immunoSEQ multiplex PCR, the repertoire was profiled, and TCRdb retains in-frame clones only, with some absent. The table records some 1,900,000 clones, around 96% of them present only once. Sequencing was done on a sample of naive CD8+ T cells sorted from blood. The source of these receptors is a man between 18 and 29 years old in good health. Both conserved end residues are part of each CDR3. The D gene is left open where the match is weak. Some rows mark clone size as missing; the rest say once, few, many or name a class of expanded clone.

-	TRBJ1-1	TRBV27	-	TGTGCCAGCAGTAAGGGGGTAGGGATCTCGGTTGAAGCTTTCTTT	CASSKGVGISVEAFF
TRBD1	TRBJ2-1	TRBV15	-	TGTGCCACCAGCATAAATTCCAGGGACAGTCACTACAATGAGCAGTTCTTC	CATSINSRDSHYNEQFF
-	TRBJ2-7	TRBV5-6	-	TGTGCCAGCAGCTGGACCCAGGCCTCCTACGAGCAGTACTTC	CASSWTQASYEQYF
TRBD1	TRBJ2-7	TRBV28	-	TGTGCCAGCAGTTTATCGTTGGACAGGACGTCCTACGAGCAGTACTTC	CASSLSLDRTSYEQYF
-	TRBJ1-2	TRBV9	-	TGTGCCAGCAGCGTACAGACCTATGGCTACACCTTC	CASSVQTYGYTF
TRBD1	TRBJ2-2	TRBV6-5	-	TGTGCCAGCAGCCCGGACAGGGGATACACCGGGGAGCTGTTTTTT	CASSPDRGYTGELFF
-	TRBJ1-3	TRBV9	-	TGTGCCAGCAGCCCGGGACTGCTCTCTGGAAACACCATATATTTT	CASSPGLLSGNTIYF
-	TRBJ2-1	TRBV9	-	TGTGCCAGCAGCGTACCGGACACTCACAATGAGCAGTTCTTC	CASSVPDTHNEQFF
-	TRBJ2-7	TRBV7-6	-	TGTGCCAGCAGCTTAGAGGCCAGACCCACCTACGAGCAGTACTTC	CASSLEARPTYEQYF
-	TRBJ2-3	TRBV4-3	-	TGCGCCAGCAGCCAAGATAACTGGGGTCGGACAGATACGCAGTATTTT	CASSQDNWGRTDTQYF
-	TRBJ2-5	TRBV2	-	TGTGCCAGCAGCGAGGTCGGGGCAGGACGAGAGACCCAGTACTTC	CASSEVGAGRETQYF
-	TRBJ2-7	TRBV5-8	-	TGTGCCAGCAGCTTTCCGGTTTACGAGCAGTACTTC	CASSFPVYEQYF
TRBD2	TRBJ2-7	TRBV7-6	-	TGTGCCAGCAGCTTAGACGGGGGACTAGACTACGAGCAGTACTTC	CASSLDGGLDYEQYF
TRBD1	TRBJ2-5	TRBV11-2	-	TGTGCCAGCAACCAGGGGGCCAAGACCCAGTACTTC	CASNQGAKTQYF
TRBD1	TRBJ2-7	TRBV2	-	TGTGCCAGCGGGGGACAGGGGGCGGAGGAGCAGTACTTC	CASGGQGAEEQYF
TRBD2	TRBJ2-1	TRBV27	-	TGTGCCAGCAGTTTAATCCTAGCGGGGCCGAATGAGCAGTTCTTC	CASSLILAGPNEQFF
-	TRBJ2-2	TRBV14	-	TGTGCCAGCAGCCCCTTAGGGGGGACAGTCAACACCGGGGAGCTGTTTTTT	CASSPLGGTVNTGELFF
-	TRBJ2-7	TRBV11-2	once	TGTGCCAGCAGCTTAGTAGGGGGTACCTACGAGCAGTACTTC	CASSLVGGTYEQYF
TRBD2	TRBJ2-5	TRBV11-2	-	TGTGCCAGCAGCTTAGATGGGACTAGCGGGAGTGATGAGACCCAGTACTTC	CASSLDGTSGSDETQYF
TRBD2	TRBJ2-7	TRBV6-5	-	TGTGCCAGCAGTTACGTAGCGGGAGGCAACTACGAGCAGTACTTC	CASSYVAGGNYEQYF
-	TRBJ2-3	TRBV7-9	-	TGTGCCAGCAGCGGGCCCTTGAGAGATACGCAGTATTTT	CASSGPLRDTQYF
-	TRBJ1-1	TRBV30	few	TGTGCCTGGACGGTGAACACTGAAGCTTTCTTT	CAWTVNTEAFF
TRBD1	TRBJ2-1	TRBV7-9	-	TGTGCCAGCATATTTACCGGGACAGGGGACAATGAGCAGTTCTTC	CASIFTGTGDNEQFF
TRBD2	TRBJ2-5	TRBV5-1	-	TGCGCCAGCAGGCCCCCTAGCGGGGGGGCCTTGGAGACCCAGTACTTC	CASRPPSGGALETQYF
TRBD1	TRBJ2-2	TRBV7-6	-	TGTGCCAGCAGCTTAGTTTCGGGACAGACGAACACCGGGGAGCTGTTTTTT	CASSLVSGQTNTGELFF
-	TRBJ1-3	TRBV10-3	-	TGTGCCATCAGTGAGGGAGGGGTCTCTGGAAACACCATATATTTT	CAISEGGVSGNTIYF
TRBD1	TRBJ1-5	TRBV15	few	TGTGCCACCAGCAGCGGACAGGGGATCAATCAGCCCCAGCATTTT	CATSSGQGINQPQHF
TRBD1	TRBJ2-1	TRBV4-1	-	TGCGCCAGCAGAACGGGACAGGTCTCCTACAATGAGCAGTTCTTC	CASRTGQVSYNEQFF
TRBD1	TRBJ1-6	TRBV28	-	TGTGCCAGCAGCCCAGGGGGAAGATCACCCCTCCACTTT	CASSPGGRSPLHF
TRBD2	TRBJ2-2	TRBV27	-	TGTGCCAGCACGCTAGCGGGAGGGCCCGGGGAGCTGTTTTTT	CASTLAGGPGELFF
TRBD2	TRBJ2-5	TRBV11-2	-	TGTGCCAGCAGCCCATCTAGCGGGAGGGCCAGTGAGACCCAGTACTTC	CASSPSSGRASETQYF
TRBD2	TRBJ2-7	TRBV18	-	TGTGCCAGCTCGCCCCTAGCGGACCCCTCCTACGAGCAGTACTTC	CASSPLADPSYEQYF
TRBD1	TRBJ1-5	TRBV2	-	TGTGCCAGCAGCCTCACAGGGGGATATCAGCCCCAGCATTTT	CASSLTGGYQPQHF
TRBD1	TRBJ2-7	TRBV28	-	TGTGCCAGCACCTACAACAGGGGGCTCTACGAGCAGTACTTC	CASTYNRGLYEQYF
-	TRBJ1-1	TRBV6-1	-	TGTGCCAGCAGTGAAACAGCCATGAACACTGAAGCTTTCTTT	CASSETAMNTEAFF
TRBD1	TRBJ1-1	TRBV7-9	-	TGTGCCAGCAGCCCCGGGACAGCGAACACTGAAGCTTTCTTT	CASSPGTANTEAFF
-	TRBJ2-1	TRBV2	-	TGTGCCAGCAGTTACTACCCCGGGGATGAGCAGTTCTTC	CASSYYPGDEQFF
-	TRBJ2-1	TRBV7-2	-	TGTGCCAGCAGCTTACAAGACAATGAGCAGTTCTTC	CASSLQDNEQFF
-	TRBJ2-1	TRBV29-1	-	TGCAGCGTTGAAGAGGGGACTGCCGGAGATGAGCAGTTCTTC	CSVEEGTAGDEQFF
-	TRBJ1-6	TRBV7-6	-	TGTGCCAGCAGCTTAGACAGGGATTATAATTCACCCCTCCACTTT	CASSLDRDYNSPLHF
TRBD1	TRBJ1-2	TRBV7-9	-	TGTGCCAGCAGCTTAGTTACAGGGGGCGGAATAAACTATGGCTACACCTTC	CASSLVTGGGINYGYTF
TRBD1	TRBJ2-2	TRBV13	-	TGTGCCAGCAGCTTAGGGCAGGGGGCGAGGACCGGGGAGCTGTTTTTT	CASSLGQGARTGELFF
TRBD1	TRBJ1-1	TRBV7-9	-	TGTGCCAGCAGCTTGGGACAGGGGGCGCGGACTGAAGCTTTCTTT	CASSLGQGARTEAFF
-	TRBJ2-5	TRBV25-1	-	TGTGCCAGCAGTGAACCCCCACAAGAGACCCAGTACTTC	CASSEPPQETQYF
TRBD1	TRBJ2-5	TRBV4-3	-	TGCGCCAGCAGCCAAGGTCCGGGCCAGGGGCAGGGGGAAGAGACCCAGTACTTC	CASSQGPGQGQGEETQYF
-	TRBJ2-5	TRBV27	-	TGTGCCAGCAGTTTATCGATGGGGGACTGGCGGGAGACCCAGTACTTC	CASSLSMGDWRETQYF
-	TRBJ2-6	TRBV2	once	TGTGCCAGCAGTGATGTTGATTTCTCTGGGGCCAACGTCCTGACTTTC	CASSDVDFSGANVLTF
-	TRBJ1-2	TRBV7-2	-	TGTGCCAGCAGCTTGAATCTCGAAGGGCTTAACTATGGCTACACCTTC	CASSLNLEGLNYGYTF
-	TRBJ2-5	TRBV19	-	TGTGCCAGTAGTCCGGGAGCGGGAGAGACCCAGTACTTC	CASSPGAGETQYF
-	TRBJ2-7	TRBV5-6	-	TGTGCCAGCCGAGCAGGGTCGTCCTACGAGCAGTACTTC	CASRAGSSYEQYF
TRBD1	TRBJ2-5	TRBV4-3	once	TGCGCCAGCAGCCAAGGGACAGGGGAGCAAGAGACCCAGTACTTC	CASSQGTGEQETQYF
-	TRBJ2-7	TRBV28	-	TGTGCCAGCAGTTTGCAGGGTGGGTCCTACGAGCAGTACTTC	CASSLQGGSYEQYF
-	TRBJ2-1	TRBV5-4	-	TGTGCCAGCAGCCCTAGGGAACAAAATGAGCAGTTCTTC	CASSPREQNEQFF
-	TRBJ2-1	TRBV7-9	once	TGTGCCATCGGGGGAACGGCGAGGAATGAGCAGTTCTTC	CAIGGTARNEQFF
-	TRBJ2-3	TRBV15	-	TGTGCCACCAGCAGATCTAGCACAGATACGCAGTATTTT	CATSRSSTDTQYF
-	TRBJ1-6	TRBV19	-	TGTGCCAGTCAGGATAGCTCCTATAATTCACCCCTCCACTTT	CASQDSSYNSPLHF
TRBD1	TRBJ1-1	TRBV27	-	TGTGCCAGCAGTTTGCGGGACAGGGGGACTGAAGCTTTCTTT	CASSLRDRGTEAFF
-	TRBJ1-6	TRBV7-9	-	TGTGCCAGCAGCTTAGGGGCGGGGCTGAATCCCCTCCACTTT	CASSLGAGLNPLHF